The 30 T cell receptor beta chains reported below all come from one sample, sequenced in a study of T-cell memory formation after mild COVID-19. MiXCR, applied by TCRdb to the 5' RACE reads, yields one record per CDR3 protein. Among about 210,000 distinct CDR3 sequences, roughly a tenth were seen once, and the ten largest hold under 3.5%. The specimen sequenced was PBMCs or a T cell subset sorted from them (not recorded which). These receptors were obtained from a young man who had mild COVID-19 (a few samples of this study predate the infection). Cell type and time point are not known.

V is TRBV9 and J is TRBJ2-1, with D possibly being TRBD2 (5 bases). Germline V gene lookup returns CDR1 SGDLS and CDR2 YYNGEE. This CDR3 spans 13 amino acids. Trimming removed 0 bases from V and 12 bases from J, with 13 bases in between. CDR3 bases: TGTGCCAGCAGCGTAGAGTTCCGGGGTGGGCAGTTCTTC. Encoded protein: CASSVEFRGGQFF.

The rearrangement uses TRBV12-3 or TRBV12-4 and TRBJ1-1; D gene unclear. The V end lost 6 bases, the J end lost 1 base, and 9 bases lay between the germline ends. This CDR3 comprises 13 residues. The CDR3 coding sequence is TGTGCCAGCAGCTTCGCAGAGAACACTGAAGCTTTCTTT. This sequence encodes CASSFAENTEAFF.

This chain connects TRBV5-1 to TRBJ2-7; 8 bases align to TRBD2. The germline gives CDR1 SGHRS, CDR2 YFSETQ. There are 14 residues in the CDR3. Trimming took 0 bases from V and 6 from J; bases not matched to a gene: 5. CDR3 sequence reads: CASSLAAGALEQYF. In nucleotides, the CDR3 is TGCGCCAGCAGCTTGGCAGCGGGGGCCCTCGAGCAGTACTTC.

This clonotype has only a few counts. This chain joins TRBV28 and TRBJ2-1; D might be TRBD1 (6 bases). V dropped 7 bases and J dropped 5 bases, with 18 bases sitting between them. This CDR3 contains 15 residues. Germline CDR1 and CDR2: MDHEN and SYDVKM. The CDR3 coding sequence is TGTGCCAGCACAATTGGAGGACAGTCTCACAATGAGCAGTTCTTC. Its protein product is CASTIGGQSHNEQFF.

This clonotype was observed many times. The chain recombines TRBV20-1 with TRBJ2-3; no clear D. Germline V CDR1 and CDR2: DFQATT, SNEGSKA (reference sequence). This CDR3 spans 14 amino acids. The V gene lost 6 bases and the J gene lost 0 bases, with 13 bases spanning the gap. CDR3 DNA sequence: TGCAGTGCCGCGATTGCCGCTAGCACAGATACGCAGTATTTT. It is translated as CSAAIAASTDTQYF.

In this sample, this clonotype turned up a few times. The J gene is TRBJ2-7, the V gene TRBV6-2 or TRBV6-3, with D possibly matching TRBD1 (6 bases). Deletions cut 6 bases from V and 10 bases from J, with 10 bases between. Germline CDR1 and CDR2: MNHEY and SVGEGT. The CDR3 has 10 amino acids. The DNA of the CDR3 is TGTGCCAGCAGCGACAGGAATCAGTACTTC. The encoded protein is CASSDRNQYF.

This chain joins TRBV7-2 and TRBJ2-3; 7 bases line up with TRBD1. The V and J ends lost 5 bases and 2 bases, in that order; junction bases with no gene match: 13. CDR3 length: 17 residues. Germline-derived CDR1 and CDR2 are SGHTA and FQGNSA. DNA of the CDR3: TGTGCCAGCAGCGGCCGACAGGGTCCAAGATCCACAGATACGCAGTATTTT. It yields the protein CASSGRQGPRSTDTQYF.

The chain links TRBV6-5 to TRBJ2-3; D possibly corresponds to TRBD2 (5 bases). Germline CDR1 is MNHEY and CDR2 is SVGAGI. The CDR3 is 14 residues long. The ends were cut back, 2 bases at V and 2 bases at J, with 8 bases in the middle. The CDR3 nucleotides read TGTGCCAGCAGTTACGTCCTAGCCACAGATACGCAGTATTTT. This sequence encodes CASSYVLATDTQYF.

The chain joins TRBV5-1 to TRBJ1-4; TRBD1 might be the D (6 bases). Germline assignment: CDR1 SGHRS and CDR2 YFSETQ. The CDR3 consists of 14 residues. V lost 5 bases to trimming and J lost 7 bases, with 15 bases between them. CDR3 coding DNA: TGCGCCAGCAGAGGGGGGGCGAAGGGTGAAAAACTGTTTTTT. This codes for CASRGGAKGEKLFF.

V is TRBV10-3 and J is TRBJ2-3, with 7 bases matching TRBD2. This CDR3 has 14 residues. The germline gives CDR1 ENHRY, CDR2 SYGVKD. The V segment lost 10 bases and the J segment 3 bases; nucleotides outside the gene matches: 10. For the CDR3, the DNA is TGTGCCACCGGGGAGGGTATGGGGACAGATACGCAGTATTTT. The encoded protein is CATGEGMGTDTQYF.

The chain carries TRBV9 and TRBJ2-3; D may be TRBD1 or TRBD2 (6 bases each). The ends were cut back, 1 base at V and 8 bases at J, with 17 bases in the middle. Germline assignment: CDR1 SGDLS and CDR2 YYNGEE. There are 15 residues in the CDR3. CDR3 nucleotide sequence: TGTGCCAGCAGCGTAAGGGGGGCCGAGGGGAGTACGCAGTATTTT. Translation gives CASSVRGAEGSTQYF.

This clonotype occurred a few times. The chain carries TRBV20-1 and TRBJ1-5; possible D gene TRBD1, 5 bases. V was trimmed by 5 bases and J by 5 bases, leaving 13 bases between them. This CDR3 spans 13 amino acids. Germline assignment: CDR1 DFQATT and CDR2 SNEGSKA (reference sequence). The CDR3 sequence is CSAFGDGDQPQHF. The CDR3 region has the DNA TGCAGTGCTTTTGGGGACGGAGATCAGCCCCAGCATTTT.

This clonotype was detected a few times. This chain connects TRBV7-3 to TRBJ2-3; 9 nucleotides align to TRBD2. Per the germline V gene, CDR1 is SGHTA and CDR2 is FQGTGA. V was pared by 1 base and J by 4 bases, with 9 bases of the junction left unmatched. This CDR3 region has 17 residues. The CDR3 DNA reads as TGTGCCAGCAGCTTAAGTACTTATGGGACTAGCTCAGATACGCAGTATTTT. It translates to CASSLSTYGTSSDTQYF.

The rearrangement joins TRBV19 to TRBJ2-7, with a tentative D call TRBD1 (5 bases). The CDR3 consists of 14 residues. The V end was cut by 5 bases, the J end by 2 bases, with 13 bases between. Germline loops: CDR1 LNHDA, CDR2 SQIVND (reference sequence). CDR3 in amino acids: CASSGSRQTYEQYF. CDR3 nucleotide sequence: TGTGCCAGTAGTGGATCACGACAGACCTACGAGCAGTACTTC.

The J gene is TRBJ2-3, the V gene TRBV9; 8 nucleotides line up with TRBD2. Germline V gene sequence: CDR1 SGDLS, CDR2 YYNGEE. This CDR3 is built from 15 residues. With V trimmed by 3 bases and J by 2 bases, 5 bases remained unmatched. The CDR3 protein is CASSASSGYTDTQYF. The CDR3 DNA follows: TGTGCCAGCAGCGCCTCTAGCGGGTACACAGATACGCAGTATTTT.

CDR3 nucleotide sequence: TGCGCCAGCAGCTTGGGGGGGGAATGGACAGATACGCAGTATTTT. As protein: CASSLGGEWTDTQYF. J is TRBJ2-3 and V is TRBV5-1, with a tentative D call TRBD2 (6 bases). CDR1 and CDR2 (germline): SGHRS, YFSETQ. This CDR3 is 15 amino acids long. V lost 0 bases to trimming and J lost 3 bases, with 11 bases between them.

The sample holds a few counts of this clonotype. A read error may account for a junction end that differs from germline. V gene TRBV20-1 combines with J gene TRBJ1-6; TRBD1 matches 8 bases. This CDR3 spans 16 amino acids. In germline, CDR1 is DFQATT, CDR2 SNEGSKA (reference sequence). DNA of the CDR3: TGCAGTGCTCGTCATCCTGGACAGGGCTATGATTCACCCCTCCACTTT. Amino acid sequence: CSARHPGQGYDSPLHF.

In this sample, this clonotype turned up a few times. CDR3 loop: CASSPMTGGPTEAFF. The CDR3 nucleotides read TGTGCCAGCTCACCAATGACAGGGGGCCCCACTGAAGCTTTCTTT. The chain couples TRBV18 to TRBJ1-1; 10 nucleotides line up with TRBD1. Germline-derived CDR1 and CDR2 are KGHSH and LQKENI. There are 15 residues in the CDR3. Trimming removed 2 bases from V and 4 bases from J; junction bases left unmatched: 4. Looking up the rest from reference TRBV18 and TRBJ1-1 gives the full variable domain: NAGVMQNPRHLVRRRGQEARLRCSPMKGHSHVYWYRQLPEEGLKFMVYLQKENIIDESGMPKERFSAEFPKEGPSILRIQQVVRGDSAAYFCASSPMTGGPTEAFFGQGTRLTVV.

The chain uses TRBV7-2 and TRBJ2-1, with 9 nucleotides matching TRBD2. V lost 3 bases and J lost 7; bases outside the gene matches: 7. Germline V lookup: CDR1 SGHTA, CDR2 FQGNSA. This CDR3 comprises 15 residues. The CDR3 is CASSLRGGLANEQFF. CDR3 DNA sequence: TGTGCCAGCAGCTTGCGGGGGGGCCTCGCGAATGAGCAGTTCTTC.

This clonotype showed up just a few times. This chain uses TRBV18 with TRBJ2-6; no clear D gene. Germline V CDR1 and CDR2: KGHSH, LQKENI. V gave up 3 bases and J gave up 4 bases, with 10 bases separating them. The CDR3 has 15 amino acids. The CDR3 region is CASSPESGGANVLTF. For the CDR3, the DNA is TGTGCCAGCTCACCCGAAAGTGGCGGGGCCAACGTCCTGACTTTC.

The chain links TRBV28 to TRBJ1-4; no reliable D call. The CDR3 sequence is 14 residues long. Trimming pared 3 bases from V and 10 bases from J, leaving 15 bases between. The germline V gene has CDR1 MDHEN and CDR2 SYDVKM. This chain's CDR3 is CASSFLTSRAKLFF. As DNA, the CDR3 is TGTGCCAGCAGTTTTTTGACGTCCCGTGCAAAACTGTTTTTT.

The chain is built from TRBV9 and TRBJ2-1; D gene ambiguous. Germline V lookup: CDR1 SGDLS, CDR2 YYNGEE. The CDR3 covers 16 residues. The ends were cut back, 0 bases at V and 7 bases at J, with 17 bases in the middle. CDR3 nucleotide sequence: TGTGCCAGCAGCGTAGGACCTCCGCCGTTGGGGAATGAGCAGTTCTTC. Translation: CASSVGPPPLGNEQFF.

CDR3 sequence reads: CAIKGGDTQYF. DNA for the CDR3: TGTGCCATCAAGGGGGGGGATACGCAGTATTTT. The rearrangement joins TRBV10-3 to TRBJ2-3; a weak D match, TRBD2 (7 bases). Germline V lookup: CDR1 ENHRY, CDR2 SYGVKD. Trimming pared 7 bases from V and 6 bases from J, leaving 8 bases between. This CDR3 spans 11 amino acids.

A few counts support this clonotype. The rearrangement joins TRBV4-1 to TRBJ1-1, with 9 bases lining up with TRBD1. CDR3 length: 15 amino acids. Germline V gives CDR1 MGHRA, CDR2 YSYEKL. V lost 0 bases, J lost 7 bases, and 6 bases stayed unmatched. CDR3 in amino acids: CASSQDQGTGIEAFF. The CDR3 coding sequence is TGCGCCAGCAGCCAAGATCAAGGGACAGGGATTGAAGCTTTCTTT.

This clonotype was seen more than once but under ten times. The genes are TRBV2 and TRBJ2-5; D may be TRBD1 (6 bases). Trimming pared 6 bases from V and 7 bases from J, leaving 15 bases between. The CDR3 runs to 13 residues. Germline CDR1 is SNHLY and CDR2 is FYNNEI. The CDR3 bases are TGTGCCAGCAGGACCGGGACATACGGGACCCAGTACTTC. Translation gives CASRTGTYGTQYF.

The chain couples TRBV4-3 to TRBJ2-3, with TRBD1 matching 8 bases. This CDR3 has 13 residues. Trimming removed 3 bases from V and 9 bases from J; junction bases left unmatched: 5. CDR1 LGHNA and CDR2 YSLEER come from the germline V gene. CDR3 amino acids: CASSHPGQGTQYF. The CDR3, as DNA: TGCGCCAGCAGCCACCCCGGACAGGGCACGCAGTATTTT.

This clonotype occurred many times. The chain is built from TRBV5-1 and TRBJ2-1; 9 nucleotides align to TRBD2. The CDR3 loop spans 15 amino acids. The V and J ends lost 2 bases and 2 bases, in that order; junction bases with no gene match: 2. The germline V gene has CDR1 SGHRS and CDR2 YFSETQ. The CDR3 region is CASSFGTSPYNEQFF. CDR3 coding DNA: TGCGCCAGCAGCTTTGGGACTAGCCCCTACAATGAGCAGTTCTTC.

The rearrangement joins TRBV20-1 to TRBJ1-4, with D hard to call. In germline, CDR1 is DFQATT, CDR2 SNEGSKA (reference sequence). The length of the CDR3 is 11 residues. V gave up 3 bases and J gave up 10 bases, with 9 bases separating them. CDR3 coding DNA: TGCAGTGCTAGTTCTGGCGGAAAACTGTTTTTT. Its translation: CSASSGGKLFF.

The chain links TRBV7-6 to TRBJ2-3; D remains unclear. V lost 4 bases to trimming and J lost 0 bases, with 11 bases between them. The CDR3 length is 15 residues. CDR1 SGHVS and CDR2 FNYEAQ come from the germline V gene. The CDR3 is CASSSPYSSTDTQYF. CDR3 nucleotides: TGTGCCAGCAGCTCCCCTTACTCTAGCACAGATACGCAGTATTTT.

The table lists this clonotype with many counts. The CDR3 coding sequence is TGCGCCAGCAGCTTGGCAGGGACAGGCGGCTCCAGGGCCGGGGAGCTGTTTTTT. Its translation: CASSLAGTGGSRAGELFF. The chain carries TRBV5-1 and TRBJ2-2, with 8 nucleotides matching TRBD1. CDR1 and CDR2 from the germline V gene are SGHRS and YFSETQ. The CDR3 has 18 amino acids. J was trimmed by 6 bases and V by 0 bases; bases with no gene match: 13.